This TCR beta chain stems from a study of blood T cell repertoires in COVID-19. In the study overall: The United States, Italy and Spain provided the acute and convalescent COVID-19 samples. T cells, B-cell-depleted T cells, or PBMCs supplied cDNA or gDNA.

V was clipped by 8 bases and J by 3 bases; unmatched bases: 3. The germline V gene encodes CDR1 MNHEY and CDR2 SVGAGI. CDR3 length equals 13 residues. In the source study's methods: Estimates of nucleated cell counts were drawn from the amplification of reference gene primers. Generated by immunoSEQ multiplex PCR, the TCRdb table keeps only in-frame clones and is missing some. The V and J calls and the clone size are those of that table, but D and trimming were determined from the DNA. This sample has about 250,000 clones; roughly 82% occur once, and the top ten carry 4.7%. The chain has TRBV6-5 and TRBJ1-5; TRBD1 aligns across 8 bases. The sequenced material came from peripheral blood. The sequence was collected from a woman between 70 and 85 years old with acute or convalescent COVID-19. CDR3 bases: TGTGCCAGCTTGACAGGGGTCAATCAGCCCCAGCATTTT. This encodes CASLTGVNQPQHF.